The entry below gives a single T cell receptor (beta chain) sequence along with its context. The antigen is not known. This CDR3 has 14 amino acids. Germline assignment: CDR1 GTSNPN and CDR2 SVGIG (reference sequence). The ends were cut back, 4 bases at V and 3 bases at J, with 15 bases in the middle. This sample was taken from a study of T-cell memory formation after mild COVID-19. It was 5'RACE with constant-segment primers that produced the TCR alpha and TCR beta cDNA libraries, which carried sample barcodes and UMIs. TCRdb redid the calling of the 5' RACE reads with MiXCR, one entry per CDR3 protein. The data show approximately 150,000 distinct CDR3 sequences, roughly a fifth seen once. Points from the study as a whole: Clonal second-wave expansions that peaked on day 37 had unconfirmed SARS-CoV-2 specificity. Contracting clones from day 15 to 85 had balanced CD4/CD8; later expanders favoured CD4+. The appearance of some responding clones in pre-infection memory suggested that cross-reactive memory joined.

Sequenced sample: PBMCs or a T cell subset sorted from them (not recorded which). This clonotype was obtained from an adult woman who had mild COVID-19 (a few samples of this study predate the infection). Cell type and time point are not known. The rearrangement joins TRBV30 to TRBJ1-2; D perhaps matches TRBD1 (5 bases). CDR3: CAWTTPGGYYGYTF. The DNA for the CDR3 is TGTGCCTGGACAACCCCTGGGGGTTACTATGGCTACACCTTC.